This T cell receptor (beta chain) was documented in a study of T-cell reconstitution after alpha-beta-depleted transplantation in children. Study-level results: Reportedly, roughly two months post-transplant, alpha-beta T cells arose from several hundred expanded graft clones. The high TCRbeta diversity at day 60 in some patients came from surviving recipient T cells and thymic progenitors. One year after transplant, T-cell counts and diversity came mostly from newly produced T cells.

As for this clonotype: Antigen specificity is unknown.

Unique molecular identifiers featured in how the TCRbeta library was prepared. TCRdb called the PCR reads again in MiXCR, with one record for every CDR3 protein. The sample shows roughly 250,000 distinct CDR3 sequences, 7.5% to 9.5% of them seen only once. CDR3 length: 14 residues. J lost 9 bases, V lost 6 bases, and 9 bases had no gene match. The rearrangement joins TRBV12-3 or TRBV12-4 to TRBJ2-1, with 9 nucleotides matching TRBD1. The origin of this receptor is a male patient aged 10-17 years who had a stem cell transplant for acute lymphoblastic leukemia, so the T cells may come from the graft donor. Material: PBMCs, mostly from graft donor cells, obtained 180 days after TCRalphabeta/CD19-depleted stem cell transplant. CDR3: CASRTGQGLGEQFF. The CDR3 bases are TGTGCCAGCAGGACAGGACAGGGGTTGGGTGAGCAGTTCTTC.